The next 24 T cell receptor beta chains were all read from a single sample in a study of cytomegalovirus exposure and HLA in healthy donors. The PCR was carried out with 60 Vbeta primers and 13 Jbeta primers. Sequencing used immunoSEQ multiplex PCR; TCRdb keeps in-frame clones, though not all of them. The sample lists approximately 180,000 clones; around 75% were seen once. The sample taken for sequencing was PBMCs. The receptors here all came from a male donor in good health and CMV-seronegative.

This chain uses TRBV19 with TRBJ1-5; D gene uncertain. Germline CDR1 LNHDA, CDR2 SQIVND (reference sequence). The CDR3 loop spans 16 amino acids. Trimming cost V 6 bases and J 2 bases, with 17 bases left between them. CDR3 coding DNA: TGTGCCAGTAGAGTAAAGTCCCTCGGGGGCAATCAGCCCCAGCATTTT. It specifies CASRVKSLGGNQPQHF.

V and J are TRBV12-5 and TRBJ1-2; TRBD1 aligns across 9 bases. CDR1 and CDR2 (germline): LGHNT, FRNRAP. The CDR3 consists of 17 residues. With V trimmed by 0 bases and J by 5 bases, 10 bases remained unmatched. The CDR3 nucleotides read TGTGCTAGTGGTTTGGTCACCGGAGGACAGGGGATGTATGGCTACACCTTC. Its translation is CASGLVTGGQGMYGYTF.

The rearrangement links TRBV28 to TRBJ2-7; tentatively, D is TRBD2 (6 bases). V was shortened by 3 bases and J by 4 bases, with 10 bases between the two germline ends. CDR1 and CDR2 (germline): MDHEN, SYDVKM. The CDR3 is 13 amino acids. CDR3 sequence: CASSFGTFYEQYF. CDR3 nucleotide sequence: TGTGCCAGCAGTTTCGGGACTTTTTACGAGCAGTACTTC. The whole variable domain, filled in from reference TRBV28 and TRBJ2-7, reads DVKVTQSSRYLVKRTGEKVFLECVQDMDHENMFWYRQDPGLGLRLIYFSYDVKMKEKGDIPEGYSVSREKKERFSLILESASTNQTSMYLCASSFGTFYEQYFGPGTRLTVT.

The chain is built from TRBV6-5 and TRBJ1-1; D remains unclear. This CDR3 has 14 amino acids. The V gene's germline CDR1 is MNHEY and CDR2 SVGAGI. Trimming cost V 6 bases and J 1 base, with 12 bases left between them. The CDR3 DNA reads TGTGCCAGCAGGGGAGTGGGCAGGAACACTGAAGCTTTCTTT. It encodes CASRGVGRNTEAFF.

This chain joins TRBV5-1 and TRBJ1-2, with 11 bases fitting TRBD1. CDR1 is SGHRS, CDR2 YFSETQ, per germline. This CDR3 is 14 amino acids long. V was pared by 4 bases and J by 7 bases, with 6 bases of the junction left unmatched. The CDR3 sequence: CASSIGQGASGYTF. As DNA, the CDR3 is TGCGCCAGCAGCATCGGACAGGGGGCGTCTGGCTACACCTTC.

The chain uses TRBV7-3 and TRBJ2-3; 12 bases match TRBD2. Germline assignment: CDR1 SGHTA and CDR2 FQGTGA. The length of the CDR3 is 16 residues. The ends lost 5 bases at V and 6 bases at J; junction bases unmatched: 9. The CDR3 nucleotides are TGTGCCAGCAGCCCCCTGCTAGCGGGGGGGTTGGATACGCAGTATTTT. Translating gives CASSPLLAGGLDTQYF.

This chain links TRBV25-1 with TRBJ2-3; D is uncertain. The CDR3 has 12 residues. CDR1 and CDR2 from the germline V gene are MGHDK and SYGVNS. Trimming stripped 1 base from V and 6 bases from J, with 5 bases between. The CDR3 DNA follows: TGTGCCAGCAGTGAATTCAGGGATACGCAGTATTTT. Translation gives CASSEFRDTQYF.

The rearrangement joins TRBV5-1 to TRBJ2-7; a weak D match, TRBD2 (5 bases). The CDR3 consists of 14 residues. The V gene lost 5 bases and the J gene lost 4 bases, with 16 bases spanning the gap. Germline CDR1 reads SGHRS; CDR2 reads YFSETQ. The CDR3 coding sequence is TGCGCCAGCAGGCTAGCAGTATCAACTTACGAGCAGTACTTC. Protein product: CASRLAVSTYEQYF.

The J gene is TRBJ1-6, the V gene TRBV7-9; maybe TRBD1 (6 bases). Germline V gene lookup returns CDR1 SEHNR and CDR2 FQNEAQ (reference sequence). V dropped 0 bases and J dropped 3 bases, with 9 bases sitting between them. CDR3 size: 16 residues. CDR3 nucleotide sequence: TGTGCCAGCAGCTTAGCTTCGACAGGCTATAATTCACCCCTCCACTTT. Translating it yields CASSLASTGYNSPLHF.

V is TRBV5-1 and J is TRBJ2-7; 10 nucleotides match TRBD1. V gave up 0 bases and J gave up 2 bases; unmatched junction bases: 5. Germline V gene data show CDR1 as SGHRS and CDR2 as YFSETQ. The CDR3 sequence is 16 residues long. CDR3 residues: CASSLAPGQGTYEQYF. CDR3 bases: TGCGCCAGCAGCTTGGCCCCGGGACAGGGGACCTACGAGCAGTACTTC.

A note on this clone: Additional DNA sequences in this sample encode the identical CDR3. The chain uses TRBV4-3 and TRBJ2-3, with a possible D match to TRBD2 (5 bases). Per germline, CDR1 LGHNA and CDR2 YSLEER. V lost 0 bases and J lost 3, with 7 bases in between. The CDR3 loop spans 14 amino acids. CDR3 residues: CASSQDGGTDTQYF. The DNA of the CDR3 is TGCGCCAGCAGCCAAGATGGAGGAACAGATACGCAGTATTTT.

This chain uses TRBV30 with TRBJ1-1; D is possibly TRBD1 (5 bases). The CDR3 runs 13 residues. CDR1 is GTSNPN and CDR2 is SVGIG in the germline V gene (reference sequence). Trimming took off 2 bases at V and 8 bases at J, with 15 bases between the two ends. The CDR3 spells CAWSWGDGKEAFF. The CDR3 DNA reads TGTGCCTGGAGTTGGGGGGACGGGAAGGAAGCTTTCTTT.

The genes are TRBV7-2 and TRBJ2-7, with D possibly matching TRBD2 (6 bases). Trimming took off 1 base at V and 2 bases at J, with 9 bases between the two ends. CDR3 length: 14 residues. Looked up from germline, CDR1 is SGHTA and CDR2 is FQGNSA. In nucleotides, the CDR3 is TGTGCCAGCAGCTTAGTGGGAGGCACCTACGAGCAGTACTTC. Its protein product is CASSLVGGTYEQYF. The whole variable domain, remainder taken from reference TRBV7-2 and TRBJ2-7, is GAGVSQSPSNKVTEKGKDVELRCDPISGHTALYWYRQSLGQGLEFLIYFQGNSAPDKSGLPSDRFSAERTGGSVSTLTIQRTQQEDSAVYLCASSLVGGTYEQYFGPGTRLTVT.

This clone has a single count. V and J are TRBV6-5 and TRBJ1-4; TRBD1 might be the D (5 bases). There are 11 residues in the CDR3. Between the trimmed V and J ends, which lost 6 bases and 10 bases, there was a span of 9 bases. Germline V gene sequence: CDR1 MNHEY, CDR2 SVGAGI. CDR3 in amino acids: CASSGTGKLFF. CDR3 nucleotide sequence: TGTGCCAGCAGCGGAACAGGAAAACTGTTTTTT.

The chain carries TRBV6-5 and TRBJ2-1; maybe TRBD2 (6 bases). The length of the CDR3 is 14 residues. V was clipped by 2 bases and J by 6 bases, with 11 bases between them. The germline gives CDR1 MNHEY, CDR2 SVGAGI. DNA for the CDR3: TGTGCCAGCAGTTACCCCGGGACTCTCAATGAGCAGTTCTTC. As protein: CASSYPGTLNEQFF.

The chain has TRBV4-1 and TRBJ1-4; D ambiguous. The V end was cut by 7 bases, the J end by 4 bases, with 16 bases between. CDR3 length equals 15 residues. The V gene's germline CDR1 is MGHRA and CDR2 YSYEKL. CDR3: CASNLQRRSNEKLFF. The CDR3, as DNA: TGCGCCAGCAACCTTCAGAGGCGGAGTAATGAAAAACTGTTTTTT.

V gene TRBV6-5 combines with J gene TRBJ1-5, with D possibly being TRBD1 (5 bases). Trimming took 7 bases from V and 9 from J, leaving 19 bases between them. This CDR3 has 14 amino acids. The germline V gene has CDR1 MNHEY and CDR2 SVGAGI. The chain's CDR3 is CASITDTSWGPQHF. The CDR3 bases are TGTGCCAGCATAACGGACACCTCTTGGGGGCCCCAGCATTTT.

This rearrangement joins TRBV7-3 to TRBJ2-3; TRBD2 matches 8 bases. V shed 2 bases and J 4 bases; nucleotides not matched to a gene: 8. Germline CDR1 reads SGHTA; CDR2 reads FQGTGA. The CDR3 consists of 16 residues. The DNA for the CDR3 is TGTGCCAGCAGCTTAGTCGGGGCGGGGGGTGCAGATACGCAGTATTTT. It codes for CASSLVGAGGADTQYF.

The V and J genes are TRBV6-1 and TRBJ1-1, with D hard to call. The CDR3 totals 12 residues. Per germline, CDR1 MNHNS and CDR2 SASEGT. The germline V and J ends were trimmed by 6 bases and 0 bases, with 5 bases remaining between them. CDR3 sequence: CASRVVNTEAFF. The DNA of the CDR3 is TGTGCCAGCAGGGTAGTGAACACTGAAGCTTTCTTT.

The chain employs TRBV21-1 and TRBJ1-5; the table's D call TRBD1 went unverified against the DNA. TRBV21-1 is termed a pseudogene. The CDR3 extends over 17 amino acids. The CDR3 region is CASSKASPGRGNQPQHF. The CDR3 nucleotides are TGTGCCAGCAGCAAAGCTAGTCCGGGCAGGGGCAATCAGCCCCAGCATTTT.

This chain connects TRBV6-5 to TRBJ2-5; 10 nucleotides align to TRBD2. The better agreement between TRBJ2-7 and the DNA end casts doubt on the J call. CDR1 and CDR2 (germline): MNHEY, SVGAGI. The CDR3 has 14 residues. The CDR3 sequence: CASSYTSGDYEQYF. The CDR3 DNA reads TGTGCCAGCAGTTACACTAGCGGGGACTACGAGCAGTACTTC.

V is TRBV6-5 and J is TRBJ2-1; tentatively, D is TRBD2 (5 bases). CDR1 and CDR2 from the germline V gene are MNHEY and SVGAGI. This CDR3 comprises 14 residues. The V end lost 5 bases, the J end lost 12 bases, and 20 bases lay between the germline ends. The CDR3: CASSIRIGKSGQFF. CDR3 in DNA: TGTGCCAGCAGTATTAGAATCGGGAAGAGTGGGCAGTTCTTC.

Of note for this clone: Additional DNA sequences in this sample encode the identical CDR3. As DNA, the CDR3 is TGTGCCAGCAGTTACTTGGGACAGTACAATGAGCAGTTCTTC. Translating it yields CASSYLGQYNEQFF. The chain has TRBV6-5 and TRBJ2-1, with 7 bases lining up with TRBD1. V lost 1 base and J lost 4; bases outside the gene matches: 1. The CDR3 runs 14 residues. The germline gives CDR1 MNHEY, CDR2 SVGAGI.

The count of this clone is one. The chain carries TRBV28 and TRBJ2-1; 11 nucleotides match TRBD2. The CDR3 has 15 residues. Unmatched junction bases numbered 7, after V lost 8 bases and J lost 4 bases. The V gene's germline CDR1 is MDHEN and CDR2 SYDVKM. In DNA form, the CDR3 reads TGTGCCAGCGGCCTCGGGACTAGCGGTTACAATGAGCAGTTCTTC. It is translated as CASGLGTSGYNEQFF.